This T cell receptor (beta chain) was identified during a study of T cells after yellow fever vaccination. Across the study: Fractions low in cell number were prepared with SMART-Seq v4 Ultra Low Input.

Study-wide points: Shared CD4/CD8 clonotypes were a small share, likely from convergent recombination. The study re-detected most primary-vaccination clones after the booster (nearly 97% CD4, around 89% CD8).

The CDR3 runs to 16 residues. Germline V gives CDR1 LGHNA, CDR2 YSLEER. Deletions cut 1 base from V and 4 bases from J, with 17 bases between. Template-switching 5'RACE yielded the TCR cDNA; a universal primer site and UMIs were added in the process. TCRdb re-called the 5' RACE reads through MiXCR, storing one row per CDR3 protein. The sample contains roughly 350,000 distinct CDR3 sequences, 4.1% of which appear only once. A word on this clonotype: What it recognizes is unknown.

The chain recombines TRBV4-3 with TRBJ2-7; the D gene is possibly TRBD2 (6 bases). This material consisted of PBMCs, taken 5 days after the yellow fever booster vaccination. This TCR was recovered from a man between 18 and 29 years old who received the YFV17D yellow fever vaccine. The CDR3 is CASSQVAMGEAYEQYF. CDR3 sequence (DNA): TGCGCCAGCAGCCAAGTTGCAATGGGGGAGGCGTACGAGCAGTACTTC.